A single sample is the source of the 10 T cell receptor beta chains below, sequenced in a study of Ad26.COV2.S vaccination and SARS-CoV-2 variants. This table comes from immunoSEQ multiplex PCR, and its TCRdb copy is limited to in-frame clones, with some not included. The sample lists some 480,000 clones, roughly 85% occurring once. Regarding treatment: 15 to 20 received Ad26.COV2.S at low or high dose, single or two shots; about 5 received placebo; per-sample allocation not given. Samples analyzed were those drawn on day 63 after the first vaccine or placebo injection. The source was peripheral blood, collected in a trial of Ad26.COV2.S vaccine versus placebo. The source of these receptors is a person aged 18 to 59 who received the Ad26.COV2.S COVID-19 vaccine or a placebo.

This clone was detected only a few times. Distinct nucleotide sequences in the sample also encode this CDR3. This sequence joins TRBV19 and TRBJ1-6, with D possibly TRBD1 on 6 matching bases. The V gene's germline CDR1 is LNHDA and CDR2 SQIVND (reference sequence). V lost 5 bases, J lost 7 bases, and 9 bases lay in between. The CDR3 runs 13 residues. The CDR3 loop is CASSLQGNSPLHF. Here the CDR3 DNA reads TGTGCCAGTAGTCTACAGGGAAATTCACCCCTCCACTTT.

The gene calls are TRBV29-1 and TRBJ1-1; maybe TRBD1 (5 bases). The CDR3 extends over 14 amino acids. Trimming shortened V by 7 bases and J by 0 bases, and 15 bases separated the two germline ends. Germline loops: CDR1 SQVTM, CDR2 ANQGSEA. The CDR3 loop reads CSALTQGMNTEAFF. In DNA, the CDR3 is TGCAGCGCTCTAACCCAGGGTATGAACACTGAAGCTTTCTTT.

The chain's CDR3 is CASSSDQPQHF. The CDR3 DNA reads TGTGCCAGCAGTTCAGATCAGCCCCAGCATTTT. V and J are TRBV28 and TRBJ1-5; D gene ambiguous. The CDR3 sequence is 11 residues long. The germline gives CDR1 MDHEN, CDR2 SYDVKM. V lost 4 bases and J 5 bases, leaving 3 bases between the germline ends.

This rearrangement joins TRBV6-2 or TRBV6-3 to TRBJ1-5; maybe TRBD1 (6 bases). The CDR3 is 15 residues long. Looked up from germline, CDR1 is MNHEY and CDR2 is SVGEGT. Trimming shortened V by 6 bases and J by 6 bases, and 18 bases separated the two germline ends. The DNA of the CDR3 is TGTGCCAGCAGCCCCCGCGGGGGGGCCTTTCAGCCCCAGCATTTT. It codes for CASSPRGGAFQPQHF.

V usage is TRBV29-1 and J usage is TRBJ2-1, with 7 positions matching TRBD2. The CDR3 has 13 amino acids. Trimming removed 1 base from V and 8 bases from J; junction bases left unmatched: 5. Germline CDR1 SQVTM, CDR2 ANQGSEA. CDR3 bases: TGCAGCGTTGAAGGGACTAGAACATATGAGCAGTTCTTC. This translates into CSVEGTRTYEQFF.

This sequence joins TRBV7-2 and TRBJ2-1; D is unclear. The germline V and J ends were trimmed by 5 bases and 5 bases, with 7 bases remaining between them. Germline V lookup: CDR1 SGHTA, CDR2 FQGNSA. The CDR3 spans 12 residues. The CDR3 coding sequence is TGTGCCAGCAGCCCGCCAAACAATGAGCAGTTCTTC. Its translation is CASSPPNNEQFF.

This sequence joins TRBV19 and TRBJ1-5; TRBD1 matches at 8 bases. The germline V gene encodes CDR1 LNHDA and CDR2 SQIVND (reference sequence). The CDR3 totals 14 residues. V was pared by 7 bases and J by 6 bases, with 8 bases of the junction left unmatched. CDR3 bases: TGTGCCAGTAAGGAGGGCAGGGGGCCTCAGCCCCAGCATTTT. Translated, it gives CASKEGRGPQPQHF. The complete variable domain, with remaining parts taken from reference TRBV19 and TRBJ1-5, reads DGGITQSPKYLFRKEGQNVTLSCEQNLNHDAMYWYRQDPGQGLRLIYYSQIVNDFQKGDIAEGYSVSREKKESFPLTVTSAQKNPTAFYLCASKEGRGPQPQHFGDGTRLSIL.

V is TRBV5-1 and J is TRBJ1-1; a weak D match, TRBD1 (5 bases). Germline V gives CDR1 SGHRS, CDR2 YFSETQ. The V gene lost 0 bases and the J gene lost 1 base, with 10 bases spanning the gap. The CDR3 runs 15 residues. The CDR3 loop reads CASSLVFGGNTEAFF. The CDR3 coding sequence is TGCGCCAGCAGCTTGGTTTTTGGGGGGAACACTGAAGCTTTCTTT.

CDR3 nucleotide sequence: TGTGCCAGCAGCTCCCAAGGTGGACTCGACACTGAAGCTTTCTTT. It yields the protein CASSSQGGLDTEAFF. The chain carries TRBV5-4 and TRBJ1-1; D is uncertain. V lost 3 bases, J lost 3 bases, and 15 bases lay in between. The CDR3 has 15 amino acids. CDR1 is SGHNT and CDR2 is YYREEE in the germline V gene (reference sequence).

J is TRBJ2-5 and V is TRBV3-1 (or the pseudogene TRBV3-2); 10 nucleotides match TRBD2. Germline V gives CDR1 LGHDT, CDR2 YNNKEL (reference sequence). The CDR3 length is 14 residues. J lost 4 bases, V lost 6 bases, and 5 bases had no gene match. The chain's CDR3 is CASSSAGGVETQYF. CDR3 in DNA: TGTGCCAGCAGTTCAGCGGGAGGGGTAGAGACCCAGTACTTC.